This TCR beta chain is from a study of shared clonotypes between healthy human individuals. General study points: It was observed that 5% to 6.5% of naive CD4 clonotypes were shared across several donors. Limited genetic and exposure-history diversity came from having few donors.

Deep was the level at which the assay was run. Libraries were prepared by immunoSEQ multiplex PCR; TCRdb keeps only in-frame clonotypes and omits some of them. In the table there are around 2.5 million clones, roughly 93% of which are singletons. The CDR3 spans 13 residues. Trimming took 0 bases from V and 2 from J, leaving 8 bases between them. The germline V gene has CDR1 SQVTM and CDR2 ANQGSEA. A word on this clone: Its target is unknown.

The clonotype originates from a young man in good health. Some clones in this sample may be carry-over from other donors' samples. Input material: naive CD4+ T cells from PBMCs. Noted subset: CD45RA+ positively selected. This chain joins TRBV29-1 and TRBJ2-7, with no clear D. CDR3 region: CSVEEAVPYEQYF. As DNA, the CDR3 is TGCAGCGTTGAAGAGGCGGTACCCTACGAGCAGTACTTC.